The 21 T cell receptor beta chains reported below all come from one sample, sequenced in a study of shared clonotypes between healthy human individuals. TCRdb keeps only in-frame clones here, not all; method: immunoSEQ multiplex PCR. The data show under 2,500,000 clones, almost 96% seen once. Material: naive CD4+ T cells sorted from blood. This sample's subset: CD45RA+ positively selected. The origin of the receptors is a man younger than 35 in good health.

This clone was observed once. The chain employs TRBV5-1 and TRBJ1-6; D not certain. Trimming pared 4 bases from V and 6 bases from J, leaving 14 bases between. Germline-derived CDR1 and CDR2 are SGHRS and YFSETQ. The CDR3 covers 15 residues. The CDR3 nucleotides read TGCGCCAGCAGCCTCCAGGTGGGCAGTAATTCACCCCTCCACTTT. It codes for CASSLQVGSNSPLHF.

The chain couples TRBV7-2 to TRBJ1-1; a weak D match, TRBD1 (6 bases). Germline CDR1 and CDR2: SGHTA and FQGNSA. V was cut by 3 bases and J by 2 bases, with 16 bases left in between. The CDR3 spans 16 residues. The CDR3: CASSFRQVTTNTEAFF. CDR3 sequence (DNA): TGTGCCAGCAGCTTTCGACAGGTGACGACTAACACTGAAGCTTTCTTT.

This sequence joins TRBV10-1 and TRBJ2-2; 10 bases agree with TRBD2. The CDR3 runs 18 residues. The trim removed 5 bases at V and 0 bases at J, leaving 9 bases unmatched. CDR1 is WNHNN and CDR2 is SYGVQD in the germline V gene (reference sequence). DNA for the CDR3: TGCGCCAGCAGTTCGACTAGCGGGCTGGGGTCGAACACCGGGGAGCTGTTTTTT. Protein product: CASSSTSGLGSNTGELFF.

A single count supports this clone. The V and J genes are TRBV6-6 and TRBJ2-4; 8 bases are shared with TRBD1. The CDR3 sequence is 15 residues long. The V and J ends lost 8 bases and 4 bases, in that order; junction bases with no gene match: 10. Germline V gene lookup returns CDR1 MNHNY and CDR2 SVGAGI (reference sequence). The CDR3 sequence: CASADRGQEKNIQYF. The CDR3 DNA follows: TGTGCCAGCGCAGACAGGGGACAGGAAAAAAACATTCAGTACTTC.

This chain links TRBV5-1 with TRBJ2-3, with D possibly being TRBD2 (5 bases). V lost 7 bases and J lost 3, with 15 bases in between. The CDR3 runs 14 residues. Germline loops: CDR1 SGHRS, CDR2 YFSETQ. The CDR3 DNA sequence: TGCGCCAGCGGCAAGCGGCCCAAAACAGATACGCAGTATTTT. It translates to CASGKRPKTDTQYF. Supplemented by reference TRBV5-1 and TRBJ2-3, the full variable domain reads KAGVTQTPRYLIKTRGQQVTLSCSPISGHRSVSWYQQTPGQGLQFLFEYFSETQRNKGNFPGRFSGRQFSNSRSEMNVSTLELGDSALYLCASGKRPKTDTQYFGPGTRLTVL.

The CDR3 loop is CASTRTSGIPDTQYF. CDR3 sequence (DNA): TGTGCCAGCACTCGGACTAGCGGGATCCCAGATACGCAGTATTTT. V is TRBV7-2 and J is TRBJ2-3; 12 bases map to TRBD2. V was pared by 7 bases and J by 4 bases, with 6 bases of the junction left unmatched. The germline CDR1 and CDR2 sequences are SGHTA and FQGNSA. The CDR3 is 15 residues long.

This CDR3 reads CASTPGGRGNTGELFF. DNA of the CDR3: TGTGCCAGCACCCCGGGGGGGCGCGGGAACACCGGGGAGCTGTTTTTT. The chain carries TRBV7-2 and TRBJ2-2, with 8 bases that match TRBD2. The CDR3 is 16 residues long. Germline CDR1 SGHTA, CDR2 FQGNSA. The V and J ends lost 7 bases and 1 base, in that order; junction bases with no gene match: 8.

The rearrangement joins TRBV5-8 to TRBJ1-4, with unresolved D. Trimming removed 0 bases at V and 0 bases at J, with 9 bases between. The germline V gene encodes CDR1 SGHTS and CDR2 YDEGEE. CDR3 length equals 16 residues. CDR3 DNA sequence: TGTGCCAGCAGCTTGGAGGCAGGAACAACTAATGAAAAACTGTTTTTT. It codes for CASSLEAGTTNEKLFF.

This clone was observed a few times. The gene calls are TRBV30 and TRBJ2-1; possibly TRBD1 for D (6 bases). V was shortened by 1 base and J by 5 bases, with 24 bases between the two germline ends. Germline CDR1 is GTSNPN and CDR2 is SVGIG (reference sequence). CDR3 length: 18 amino acids. CDR3 amino acids: CAWSAPSTSWTANNEQFF. CDR3 in DNA: TGTGCCTGGAGTGCACCCAGTACGTCCTGGACAGCGAACAATGAGCAGTTCTTC.

The gene calls are TRBV29-1 and TRBJ1-1; possibly TRBD1 for D (5 bases). This CDR3 has 13 amino acids. CDR1 is SQVTM and CDR2 is ANQGSEA in the germline V gene. The V gene lost 4 bases and the J gene lost 0 bases, with 9 bases spanning the gap. CDR3 amino acids: CSVVPGLNTEAFF. For the CDR3, the DNA is TGCAGCGTTGTCCCGGGACTGAACACTGAAGCTTTCTTT.

The J gene is TRBJ1-1, the V gene TRBV7-9; possibly TRBD1 for D (5 bases). V lost 0 bases and J 4 bases, leaving 15 bases between the germline ends. The germline V gene has CDR1 SEHNR and CDR2 FQNEAQ (reference sequence). The CDR3 covers 16 residues. The CDR3 DNA follows: TGTGCCAGCAGCTTAGCATCAGGGCTAGGGGCCACTGAAGCTTTCTTT. Translating gives CASSLASGLGATEAFF.

The chain combines TRBV10-3 with TRBJ1-2; 9 nucleotides match TRBD1. Germline trimming cut 4 bases from V and 0 bases from J; bases unmatched to any gene: 12. Germline CDR1 is ENHRY and CDR2 is SYGVKD. CDR3 size: 18 residues. This chain's CDR3 is CAISVVGTGPEANYGYTF. CDR3 in DNA: TGTGCCATCAGTGTTGTCGGGACAGGGCCTGAAGCTAACTATGGCTACACCTTC.

V and J are TRBV13 and TRBJ2-5; the D gene could be TRBD1 or TRBD2 (5 bases each). V shed 4 bases and J shed 3 bases, with 6 bases lying between them. The CDR3 sequence is 12 residues long. The germline V gene encodes CDR1 PRHDT and CDR2 FYEKMQ (reference sequence). The CDR3 loop is CASSWGKETQYF. In DNA form, the CDR3 reads TGTGCCAGCAGCTGGGGGAAAGAGACCCAGTACTTC.

The chain carries TRBV5-1 and TRBJ1-6, with a possible D match to TRBD1 (6 bases). Between the trimmed V and J ends, which lost 4 bases and 0 bases, there was a span of 14 bases. The CDR3 loop spans 17 amino acids. Germline loops: CDR1 SGHRS, CDR2 YFSETQ. For the CDR3, the DNA is TGCGCCAGCAGCAAAAGACAGGAGAGCTCCTATAATTCACCCCTCCACTTT. Translating it yields CASSKRQESSYNSPLHF.

The rearrangement links TRBV19 to TRBJ1-5; the match to TRBD1 covers 8 bases. Germline CDR1 and CDR2: LNHDA and SQIVND (reference sequence). The CDR3 extends over 15 amino acids. V dropped 5 bases and J dropped 2; count of bases not matched to a gene: 5. Here the CDR3 reads CASSLGQAGNQPQHF. As DNA, the CDR3 is TGTGCCAGTAGTTTGGGACAGGCTGGCAATCAGCCCCAGCATTTT. Full variable domain (outside the CDR3, taken from reference TRBV19 and TRBJ1-5): DGGITQSPKYLFRKEGQNVTLSCEQNLNHDAMYWYRQDPGQGLRLIYYSQIVNDFQKGDIAEGYSVSREKKESFPLTVTSAQKNPTAFYLCASSLGQAGNQPQHFGDGTRLSIL.

Of note for this clone: Other DNA sequences in this specimen translate into the identical CDR3. This rearrangement joins TRBV5-1 to TRBJ1-2; 7 nucleotides line up with TRBD1. The CDR3 is 13 amino acids. Trimming at V came to 3 bases and at J to 3 bases, leaving 2 bases not matched to a gene. Germline CDR1 SGHRS, CDR2 YFSETQ. CDR3 loop: CASSSGQYYGYTF. CDR3 sequence (DNA): TGCGCCAGCAGCTCGGGACAGTACTATGGCTACACCTTC.

With regard to this clone: The same CDR3 arises from other DNA sequences in this sample as well. This chain joins TRBV7-2 and TRBJ2-6; D unresolved. Germline CDR1 is SGHTA and CDR2 is FQGNSA. This CDR3 is built from 15 residues. V lost 1 base to trimming and J lost 1 base, with 5 bases between them. CDR3 residues: CASSLGGSGANVLTF. In nucleotides, the CDR3 is TGTGCCAGCAGCTTAGGGGGTTCTGGGGCCAACGTCCTGACTTTC.

V gene TRBV6-1 combines with J gene TRBJ1-1; 10 bases match TRBD1. The CDR3 contains 14 residues. The V gene's germline CDR1 is MNHNS and CDR2 SASEGT. Trimming took 3 bases from V and 5 from J; bases not matched to a gene: 3. The CDR3 loop is CASSETGGFTEAFF. CDR3 coding DNA: TGTGCCAGCAGTGAGACAGGGGGCTTTACTGAAGCTTTCTTT.

The V gene is TRBV7-8, the J gene TRBJ2-5; no clear D gene. The CDR3 runs to 11 residues. Germline V gene sequence: CDR1 SGHVS, CDR2 FQNEAQ. Trimming removed 7 bases from V and 4 bases from J, with 7 bases in between. The CDR3 is CASTPLETQYF. The CDR3 nucleotides are TGTGCCAGCACTCCGTTAGAGACCCAGTACTTC.

The chain joins TRBV5-1 to TRBJ2-5, with D unclear. V lost 5 bases and J lost 5, with 13 bases in between. Per the germline V gene, CDR1 is SGHRS and CDR2 is YFSETQ. The length of the CDR3 is 13 residues. The CDR3 DNA follows: TGCGCCAGCAGAGAAGTGGGCCACGAGACCCAGTACTTC. This sequence encodes CASREVGHETQYF.

The V call is TRBV10-3, the J call TRBJ2-3; D ambiguous. This CDR3 comprises 13 residues. The V and J ends lost 11 bases and 4 bases respectively, with 16 bases between them. Germline loops: CDR1 ENHRY, CDR2 SYGVKD. CDR3 loop: CASKVAAADTQYF. The DNA of the CDR3 is TGTGCCTCAAAAGTGGCGGCTGCAGATACGCAGTATTTT.